What follows are 6 T cell receptor beta chains derived from one specimen sequenced in a study of blood T cells in healthy people across ages. With a J-beta primer mix and a sample-barcoded 5' primer, a second PCR ran about 7 to 11 cycles. MiXCR was run by TCRdb on the 5' RACE reads, yielding one entry per CDR3 protein. Of about a million distinct CDR3 sequences listed, 30% to 40% are singletons. The sample consisted of blood. These receptors were collected from a man aged 18 to 30 in good health.

The rearrangement uses TRBV7-2 and TRBJ2-5, with no clear D. This CDR3 is 14 amino acids long. Trimming removed 4 bases at V and 0 bases at J, with 9 bases between. Germline V gives CDR1 SGHTA, CDR2 FQGNSA. Here the CDR3 reads CASSSMGYQETQYF. The CDR3 DNA is TGTGCCAGCAGCTCAATGGGGTACCAAGAGACCCAGTACTTC.

The chain combines TRBV12-3 or TRBV12-4 with TRBJ2-1; 7 positions agree with TRBD2. V shed 6 bases, J shed 2 bases, and the junction held 7 bases outside the gene matches. The CDR3 has 15 residues. The CDR3 is CASSPNAGAYNEQFF. CDR3 bases: TGTGCCAGCAGCCCAAATGCGGGGGCCTACAATGAGCAGTTCTTC.

The V call is TRBV4-1, the J call TRBJ1-5; D remains ambiguous. The V gene's germline CDR1 is MGHRA and CDR2 YSYEKL. Trimming pared 0 bases from V and 9 bases from J, leaving 15 bases between. The CDR3 sequence is 15 residues long. The chain's CDR3 is CASSQDKENYRPQHF. The CDR3 DNA reads TGCGCCAGCAGCCAAGACAAGGAGAATTATCGGCCCCAGCATTTT.

This clonotype has more than one count but fewer than ten. J is TRBJ1-1 and V is TRBV5-1; possible D gene TRBD1, 5 bases. This CDR3 has 15 amino acids. The germline V gene encodes CDR1 SGHRS and CDR2 YFSETQ. Trimming cost V 4 bases and J 1 base, with 14 bases left between them. The CDR3 loop is CASSPAGTENTEAFF. The CDR3 DNA reads as TGCGCCAGCAGCCCGGCCGGGACGGAGAACACTGAAGCTTTCTTT.

The chain is built from TRBV5-1 and TRBJ2-1, with 10 bases identical to TRBD2. V dropped 0 bases and J dropped 3; count of bases not matched to a gene: 12. The CDR3 extends over 19 amino acids. CDR1 is SGHRS and CDR2 is YFSETQ in the germline V gene. The CDR3 sequence: CASSLVPSGRQIGYNEQFF. The CDR3 coding sequence is TGCGCCAGCAGCTTGGTTCCTAGCGGGAGACAGATCGGCTACAATGAGCAGTTCTTC. Full variable domain (outside the CDR3, taken from reference TRBV5-1 and TRBJ2-1): KAGVTQTPRYLIKTRGQQVTLSCSPISGHRSVSWYQQTPGQGLQFLFEYFSETQRNKGNFPGRFSGRQFSNSRSEMNVSTLELGDSALYLCASSLVPSGRQIGYNEQFFGPGTRLTVL.

The chain couples TRBV6-5 to TRBJ1-6; D call uncertain. Germline CDR1 MNHEY, CDR2 SVGAGI. The ends were cut back, 6 bases at V and 6 bases at J, with 9 bases in the middle. The CDR3 has 13 amino acids. CDR3 DNA sequence: TGTGCCAGCAGCTCTACCCGTAATTCACCCCTCCACTTT. This sequence encodes CASSSTRNSPLHF.